These 19 T cell receptor beta chains were all obtained from the same sample, sequenced in a study of response to subunit inactivated influenza vaccine. TCRdb itself ran the RT-PCR reads through MiXCR, one entry per CDR3 protein. The profile shows fewer than 550,000 distinct CDR3 sequences, about 25% of them singletons. The input for sequencing was CD4+ T cells sorted from PBMCs, taken about 5 days after vaccination. Receptors were obtained from a man aged 45-65 years who received an inactivated influenza vaccine.

J is TRBJ1-4 and V is TRBV7-9, with 7 bases matching TRBD1. Germline V CDR1 and CDR2: SEHNR, FQNEAQ (reference sequence). V trimming: 5 bases; J trimming: 7 bases; junction bases outside the gene matches: 10. The CDR3 is 15 residues long. The CDR3 is CASSVSRGLAEKLFF. The CDR3 DNA is TGTGCCAGCAGCGTGTCGAGGGGGCTAGCTGAAAAACTGTTTTTT.

This clonotype appeared many times. The chain has TRBV10-2 and TRBJ1-5, with TRBD1 matching over 9 bases. J gave up 3 bases and V 5 bases, and 5 bases lay outside the gene matches. Germline V lookup: CDR1 WSHSY, CDR2 SAAADI. This CDR3 is 15 amino acids long. The chain's CDR3 is CASSPGTGFNQPQHF. Written as DNA, the CDR3 is TGCGCCAGCAGTCCCGGGACAGGGTTCAATCAGCCCCAGCATTTT.

CDR3 coding DNA: TGTGCCAGCAGTTCAGGGTCGGAAACTGGAAACACCATATATTTT. Its translation: CASSSGSETGNTIYF. The V and J genes are TRBV12-3 or TRBV12-4 and TRBJ1-3, with D possibly being TRBD1 (5 bases). CDR3 length equals 15 residues. Between the trimmed V and J ends, which lost 4 bases and 2 bases, there was a span of 12 bases.

For this clonotype: One end of the junction fails to match germline, which may point to a read error. The chain carries TRBV4-3 and TRBJ2-6; D is undetermined. The CDR3 runs 17 residues. Per germline, CDR1 LGHNA and CDR2 YSLEER. CDR3 nucleotide sequence: TGCGCCAGCAGCCAAGAAGGACGGTCCTCTGGGGACAACGTCCTGACTTTC. Its translation: CASSQEGRSSGDNVLTF.

The CDR3 region is CASREGGADTQYF. DNA for the CDR3: TGTGCCAGCAGGGAGGGGGGGGCAGATACGCAGTATTTT. The chain uses TRBV6-1 and TRBJ2-3, with D possibly matching TRBD2 (7 bases). The CDR3 has 13 amino acids. Deletions cut 6 bases from V and 4 bases from J, with 11 bases between. Germline lookup yields CDR1 MNHNS and CDR2 SASEGT.

There are a few counts of this clonotype. The chain uses TRBV24-1 and TRBJ2-1, with D perhaps matching TRBD1 or TRBD2 (6 bases each). V lost 1 base and J 7 bases, leaving 13 bases between the germline ends. The CDR3 sequence is 15 residues long. CDR1 KGHDR and CDR2 SFDVKD come from the germline V gene. The CDR3 here is CATSDLWGAKNEQFF. The CDR3 DNA sequence: TGTGCCACCAGTGATTTATGGGGGGCCAAGAATGAGCAGTTCTTC.

This clonotype was recorded a few times. This chain connects TRBV5-5 to TRBJ1-1, with D perhaps matching TRBD1 (5 bases). CDR3 size: 14 residues. Trimming shortened V by 3 bases and J by 4 bases, and 13 bases separated the two germline ends. Germline loops: CDR1 SGHKS, CDR2 YYEKEE (reference sequence). The CDR3 coding sequence is TGTGCCAGCAGCTCCAGGGTTTTTGGCACTGAAGCTTTCTTT. Translated, it gives CASSSRVFGTEAFF.

This clonotype has just a few counts. The V call is TRBV12-3 or TRBV12-4, the J call TRBJ1-1, with a possible D match to TRBD1 (6 bases). This CDR3 comprises 13 residues. V lost 6 bases and J lost 2, with 10 bases in between. As DNA, the CDR3 is TGTGCCAGCAGGCGGGACACAAACACTGAAGCTTTCTTT. Its translation: CASRRDTNTEAFF.

The sample holds a few counts of this clonotype. In nucleotides, the CDR3 is TGCGCCAGCAGCCAAGATTTAAGAGAGACCCAGTACTTC. It codes for CASSQDLRETQYF. The chain has TRBV4-3 and TRBJ2-5; D remains ambiguous. The CDR3 totals 13 residues. Germline CDR1 reads LGHNA; CDR2 reads YSLEER. V lost 0 bases and J lost 4, with 6 bases in between.

The chain has TRBV7-2 and TRBJ2-5; 7 bases match TRBD1. Germline CDR1 reads SGHTA; CDR2 reads FQGNSA. With 1 base clipped from V and 7 bases from J, the junction kept 15 bases outside the gene matches. This CDR3 is 17 amino acids long. CDR3 sequence: CASSLGWDRGIGGTQYF. DNA of the CDR3: TGTGCCAGCAGCTTAGGGTGGGACAGAGGGATAGGAGGGACCCAGTACTTC.

This clonotype was observed a handful of times. This chain joins TRBV5-1 and TRBJ2-7; D might be TRBD2 (6 bases). Trimming took 1 base from V and 4 from J, leaving 15 bases between them. CDR3 length: 15 amino acids. Germline V gene data show CDR1 as SGHRS and CDR2 as YFSETQ. The CDR3 region has the DNA TGCGCCAGCAGCTTGAATGCTGCGGGGCAGTACGAGCAGTACTTC. This encodes CASSLNAAGQYEQYF.

This clonotype was detected a few times. The CDR3 DNA reads as TGCGCCAGCAGCTTGGTAGGGTGGGACAGGGCCGTCGATGAGCAGTTCTTC. As protein: CASSLVGWDRAVDEQFF. This chain uses TRBV5-1 with TRBJ2-1; TRBD1 aligns across 9 bases. V lost 0 bases to trimming and J lost 8 bases; unmatched junction nucleotides: 12. The CDR3 extends over 17 amino acids. The germline V gene has CDR1 SGHRS and CDR2 YFSETQ.

This clonotype was observed a single time. The chain uses TRBV30 and TRBJ2-5, with D unresolved. The germline V and J ends were trimmed by 0 bases and 0 bases, with 5 bases remaining between them. CDR1 and CDR2 (germline): GTSNPN, SVGIG (reference sequence). The CDR3 is made up of 13 amino acids. Written as DNA, the CDR3 is TGTGCCTGGAGTGTTGGGAACCAAGAGACCCAGTACTTC. Its protein is CAWSVGNQETQYF.

This clonotype has more than one count but fewer than ten. CDR3 amino acids: CSQAGEGGIQYF. The CDR3 DNA is TGCAGTCAAGCGGGGGAGGGTGGCATTCAGTACTTC. The rearrangement joins TRBV20-1 to TRBJ2-4; 8 bases are a match to TRBD2. Trimming removed 8 bases from V and 9 bases from J; junction bases left unmatched: 9. Germline assignment: CDR1 DFQATT and CDR2 SNEGSKA (reference sequence). The CDR3 sequence is 12 residues long.

The rearrangement uses TRBV29-1 and TRBJ2-1; 11 nucleotides line up with TRBD2. The CDR3 runs 15 residues. Germline CDR1 is SQVTM and CDR2 is ANQGSEA. Trimming cost V 6 bases and J 4 bases; bases outside gene matches: 8. The CDR3 loop is CSVAGTSGPYNEQFF. The DNA of the CDR3 is TGCAGCGTAGCCGGGACTAGCGGTCCTTACAATGAGCAGTTCTTC.

This chain connects TRBV6-1 to TRBJ2-3; no clear D. Between the trimmed V and J ends, which lost 11 bases and 3 bases, there was a span of 15 bases. CDR3 size: 13 residues. The germline CDR1 and CDR2 sequences are MNHNS and SASEGT. The CDR3 is CAANTRLTDTQYF. In DNA form, the CDR3 reads TGTGCCGCTAATACGAGGTTAACAGATACGCAGTATTTT.

V is TRBV18 and J is TRBJ2-2; D ambiguous. The CDR3 loop spans 14 amino acids. Deletions cut 2 bases from V and 1 base from J, with 5 bases between. CDR1 and CDR2 from the germline V gene are KGHSH and LQKENI. CDR3 loop: CASSPNQNTGELFF. The CDR3 DNA is TGTGCCAGCTCACCAAACCAGAACACCGGGGAGCTGTTTTTT.

CDR3 residues: CASSPTLAGVRNEQFF. DNA of the CDR3: TGTGCCAGCAGCCCCACTCTAGCGGGAGTAAGGAATGAGCAGTTCTTC. The J gene is TRBJ2-1, the V gene TRBV6-1; 10 bases are a match to TRBD2. V lost 6 bases to trimming and J lost 7 bases; unmatched junction nucleotides: 12. Germline values: CDR1 MNHNS, CDR2 SASEGT. This CDR3 comprises 16 residues.

The V call is TRBV11-2, the J call TRBJ1-3, with D possibly being TRBD1 (5 bases). The V end was cut by 5 bases, the J end by 5 bases, with 25 bases between. This CDR3 is built from 18 residues. The germline V gene has CDR1 SGHAT and CDR2 FQNNGV. The DNA for the CDR3 is TGTGCCAGCAGCCTACTAGGGTCCGGGACTCAACGCCGAAACACCATATATTTT. Its protein product is CASSLLGSGTQRRNTIYF. The full variable domain, in which reference TRBV11-2 and TRBJ1-3 provide the parts outside the CDR3, is EAGVAQSPRYKIIEKRQSVAFWCNPISGHATLYWYQQILGQGPKLLIQFQNNGVVDDSQLPKDRFSAERLKGVDSTLKIQPAKLEDSAVYLCASSLLGSGTQRRNTIYFGEGSWLTVV.